This T cell receptor (beta chain) was retrieved from a study of blood T cell repertoires in COVID-19. Study-wide background: Two consecutive negative NP/OP PCR tests, clearance, or resolved symptoms defined Cohort 3 recovery. T cells, B-cell-depleted T cells, or PBMCs supplied cDNA or gDNA.

Participants were aged about 18 to 90 years, lived in some 23 US areas, and enrolled virtually. In assigning cohorts, the study relied on participant-reported clinical history. Generated by immunoSEQ multiplex PCR, the TCRdb table keeps only in-frame clones and is missing some. Of about 360,000 clones listed, 80% to 90% are singletons. Trimming cost V 3 bases and J 4 bases, with 16 bases left between them. The germline CDR1 and CDR2 sequences are KGHSH and LQKENI. CDR3 length equals 16 residues. The source of this sequence is a man aged 40-55 years in a cohort exposed to, infected with or recovered from COVID-19 (not recorded which). V usage is TRBV18 and J usage is TRBJ2-1, with D possibly TRBD2 on 6 matching bases. The sample consisted of PBMCs or T cells enriched from blood (not recorded which). The CDR3 bases are TGTGCCAGCTCACCTCAAGCGGGTCCAGGATACAATGAGCAGTTCTTC. It specifies CASSPQAGPGYNEQFF.